This T cell receptor (beta chain) was identified in a study of T cells in Graves' hyperthyroidism and ophthalmopathy. As for the study in general: Once the initial diagnosis was made, peripheral blood was obtained before any treatment.

RNA transcripts served as the template for amplifying TCR beta CDR3 regions. A set of HTBI primers served as the primers for a first-round RT-PCR of the TCR CDR3. MiXCR, run by TCRdb on the multiplex PCR reads, gives a single entry per CDR3 protein. The table has some 570,000 distinct CDR3 sequences, roughly 17% seen once. For ophthalmopathy patients, the Clinical Activity Score was at least 3 and the NOSPECS grade at least 4; duration was under 3 months. Patients with uncontrolled infections, other autoimmune diseases, pregnancy or lactation were excluded. PBMCs were derived from more than 8 ml fresh peripheral blood. This clonotype was detected ten times or more. V lost 4 bases, J lost 7 bases, and 13 bases stayed unmatched. Germline V lookup: CDR1 SGDLS, CDR2 YYNGEE. The CDR3 runs to 18 residues.

The clonotype originates from a woman aged 18-30 years with Graves' ophthalmopathy. The sequenced sample was blood. This rearrangement joins TRBV9 to TRBJ2-1; 14 bases align to TRBD2. The CDR3 coding sequence is TGTGCCAGCAGCTATTTCCCCCCGGGACTAGCGGGAGCTAATGAGCAGTTCTTC. This gives the protein CASSYFPPGLAGANEQFF.